Listed here is a single T cell receptor (beta chain). This sample was included in a study of control samples from healthy donors and cancer patients. Assay: immunoSEQ multiplex PCR; the TCRdb copy retains only in-frame clones and omits some. The table lists 150,000 to 200,000 clones, 85% to 90% of them singletons, with more than 1.3% in the top ten. Germline V lookup: CDR1 SGHTA, CDR2 FQGNSA. The length of the CDR3 is 12 residues. Trimming took 2 bases from V and 5 from J, leaving 6 bases between them. The chain recombines TRBV7-2 with TRBJ1-1; no reliable D call. The sample was blood. This receptor was obtained from a woman aged 45-65 years in good health. The CDR3 sequence: CASSLSRTEAFF. As DNA, the CDR3 is TGTGCCAGCAGCTTATCCAGAACTGAAGCTTTCTTT.